This T cell receptor (beta chain) was recovered during a study of cytomegalovirus exposure and HLA in healthy donors. Study as a whole: In terms of ancestry, the Caucasian-associated cluster contained roughly four fifths of the roughly 400 genotyped donors.

With respect to this clone: Its antigen is not known.

The CDR3 contains 12 residues. Trimming took off 4 bases at V and 4 bases at J, with 7 bases between the two ends. The germline CDR1 and CDR2 sequences are MDHEN and SYDVKM. PCR was performed using 60 Vbeta and 13 Jbeta primers. Original methodology: As a later analysis found, there were 60 million to 90 million unique TCR beta chains, of which about 10 million were shared. Using immunoSEQ multiplex PCR, the repertoire was profiled, and TCRdb retains in-frame clones only, with some absent. The V and J calls and the clone size are those of that table, but D and trimming were determined from the DNA. This listing includes roughly 78,000 clones. Points from the study as a whole: V segments that were indistinguishable, TRBV6-2 and TRBV6-3 among them, were omitted from analysis. Segments of the TCR beta V type were, in most cases, productive about 87% or about 30% of the time in an earlier analysis.

This rearrangement joins TRBV28 to TRBJ1-2; tentative D call: TRBD1 (5 bases). Specimen: PBMCs. The receptor comes from a man aged 40-55 years in good health and CMV-seronegative. In DNA, the CDR3 is TGTGCCAGCAGTTCCCAGGGCTATGGCTACACCTTC. This encodes CASSSQGYGYTF.